This TCR beta chain was captured in a study of breast tumors, draining lymph nodes, adjacent tissues. Findings and limits, study-wide: Tumors had less TCR diversity than lymph nodes, more than nontumor tissue. Most tumor T cells seemingly derive from lymph node, then expand in tumor.

Axillary draining lymph nodes of breast cancer patients supplied the node samples. TCRdb fed the multiplex PCR reads into MiXCR, producing one record per CDR3 protein. This sample has about 180,000 distinct CDR3 sequences, with 30% to 35% found just once. A note on this clonotype: Its antigen is unidentified.

This CDR3 region has 15 residues. Trimming left V 3 bases short and J 4 bases short, with 18 bases between. CDR1 is DFQATT, CDR2 SNEGSKA, per germline (reference sequence). The sample was axillary lymph node tissue. The V call is TRBV20-1, the J call TRBJ1-2; tentative D call: TRBD1 (5 bases). This TCR came from a female donor with breast cancer. Some clones in this sample may be carry-over from other donors' samples. CDR3 sequence: CSASGTSGGGYGYTF. The CDR3 DNA is TGCAGTGCTAGCGGGACTAGCGGGGGTGGCTATGGCTACACCTTC.